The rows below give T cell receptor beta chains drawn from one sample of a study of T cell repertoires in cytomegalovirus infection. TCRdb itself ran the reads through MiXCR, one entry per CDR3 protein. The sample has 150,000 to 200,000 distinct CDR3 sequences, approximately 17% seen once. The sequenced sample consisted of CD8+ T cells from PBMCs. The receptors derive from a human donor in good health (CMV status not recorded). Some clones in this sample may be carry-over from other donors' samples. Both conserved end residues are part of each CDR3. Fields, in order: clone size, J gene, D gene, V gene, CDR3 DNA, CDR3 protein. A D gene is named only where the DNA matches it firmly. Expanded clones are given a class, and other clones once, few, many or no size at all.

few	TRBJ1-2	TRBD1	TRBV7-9	TGTGCCAGCAGCGCCGGGACAGGGGGCTTCTATGGCTACACCTTC	CASSAGTGGFYGYTF
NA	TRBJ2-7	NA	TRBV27	TGTGCCAGCAGACCTATCGGACAAACCTACGAGCAGTACTTC	CASRPIGQTYEQYF
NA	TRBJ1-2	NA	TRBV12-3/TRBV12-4	TGTGCCAGCAGTTGGGCAGGCTTTGACTACACCTTC	CASSWAGFDYTF
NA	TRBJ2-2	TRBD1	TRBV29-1	TGCAGCGTTGAAAAGGAGACAGGGGGCTACACCGGGGAGCTGTTTTTT	CSVEKETGGYTGELFF
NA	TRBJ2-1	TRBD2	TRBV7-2	TGTGCCAGCAGCTTCTGGACTAGCGGGGAGAACTCCTACAATGAGCAGTTCTTC	CASSFWTSGENSYNEQFF
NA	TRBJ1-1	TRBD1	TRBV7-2	TGTGCCAGCAGCTCATCACAGGGGAGGACTGAAGCTTTCTTT	CASSSSQGRTEAFF
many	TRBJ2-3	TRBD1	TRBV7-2	TGTGCCAGCAGCCCACAGGGGGCGGATGATTATTTCACAGATACGCAGTATTTT	CASSPQGADDYFTDTQYF
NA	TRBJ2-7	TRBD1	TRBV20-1	TGCAGTGCTAGGGAAAGGACAGGGGCGGTCTACGAGCAGTACTTC	CSARERTGAVYEQYF
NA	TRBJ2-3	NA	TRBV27	TGTGCCAGCAGTAGAAAAGCGCAGGACGATACGCAGTATTTT	CASSRKAQDDTQYF
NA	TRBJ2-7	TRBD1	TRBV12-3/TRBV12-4	TGTGCCAGCAATACCCTGGGACAGGGAACCTACGAGCAGTACTTC	CASNTLGQGTYEQYF
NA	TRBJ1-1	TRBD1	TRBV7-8	TGTGCCAGCAGCTTCTTCTACAGGGGGCAAACTGAAGCTTTCTTT	CASSFFYRGQTEAFF
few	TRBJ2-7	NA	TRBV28	TGTGCCAGCAGTTTACGAGGGGTCAGGGCGGCCGAGCAGTACTTC	CASSLRGVRAAEQYF
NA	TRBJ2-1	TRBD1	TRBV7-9	TGTGCCAGCAGCAACCGGGACAGGGGGGACAATGAGCAGTTCTTC	CASSNRDRGDNEQFF
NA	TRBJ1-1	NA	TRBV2	TGTGCCAGCAGTGACTTCAGGGAGGACACTGAAGCTTTCTTT	CASSDFREDTEAFF
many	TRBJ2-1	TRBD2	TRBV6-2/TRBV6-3	TGTGCCAGCAGGCCCGGACTAGCGGGCAACTACAATGAGCAGTTCTTC	CASRPGLAGNYNEQFF
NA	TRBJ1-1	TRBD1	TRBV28	TGTGCCAGCAGTTCCCGGGACAGGACGGATTTGAACACTGAAGCTTTCTTT	CASSSRDRTDLNTEAFF
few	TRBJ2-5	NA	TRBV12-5	TGTGCTAGTGGCCCCGCAGGAGAGACCCAGTACTTC	CASGPAGETQYF
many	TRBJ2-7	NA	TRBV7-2	TGTGCCAGCAGCTTCTCTGGTTCCACCTACGAGCAGTACTTC	CASSFSGSTYEQYF
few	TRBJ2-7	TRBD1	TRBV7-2	TGTGCCAGCAGCCTACGGGACAGCCCGACGGAGCAGTACTTC	CASSLRDSPTEQYF
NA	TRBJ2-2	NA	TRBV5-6	TGTGCCAGCAGCTTTCTCCCTCGGGGGCCAGAGAACACCGGGGAGCTGTTTTTT	CASSFLPRGPENTGELFF
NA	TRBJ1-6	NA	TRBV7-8	TGTGCCAGCAGCTTAGGGACAGCACGGAGCTCCTATAATTCACCCCTCCACTTT	CASSLGTARSSYNSPLHF
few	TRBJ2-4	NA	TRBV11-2	TGTGCCAGCAGCTTATGGGGGGCAGTCCTAGCCAAAAACATTCAGTACTTC	CASSLWGAVLAKNIQYF
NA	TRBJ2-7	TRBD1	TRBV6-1	TGTGCCAGCATTGAATGGACAGGGGGCGACGGGAGATACGAGCAGTACTTC	CASIEWTGGDGRYEQYF
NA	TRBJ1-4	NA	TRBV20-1	TGCAGTGCTAGCCCCCGGGGGGCAGGGCATGCAACTAATGAAAAACTGTTTTTT	CSASPRGAGHATNEKLFF
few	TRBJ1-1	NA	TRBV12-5	TGTGCTAGTGGTATCGGACGTAGCACTGAAGCTTTCTTT	CASGIGRSTEAFF
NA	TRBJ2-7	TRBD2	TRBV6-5	TGTGCCAGCAGTTACGCGCTAGCGGGGAAGTCCTACGAGCAGTACTTC	CASSYALAGKSYEQYF